These 23 T cell receptor beta chains were all obtained from the same sample, sequenced in a study of T cells expressing NK-cell markers. One entry per CDR3 protein, without DNA, is what TCRdb gives after re-calling the 5' RACE reads. This listing includes some 450,000 distinct CDR3 sequences. The sequenced material came from blood T cells: a sorted CD56 or NKG2C T cell subset, CD4+ or CD8+ T cells, or bulk PBMC T cells (not recorded which). These receptors all come from a woman between 18 and 75 years old in good health.

The V and J genes are TRBV28 and TRBJ2-7; TCRdb names TRBD1, which stays unverified in the absence of DNA. There are 17 residues in the CDR3. Germline loops: CDR1 MDHEN, CDR2 SYDVKM. CDR3 in amino acids: CASSLSRDSTSSYEQYF.

The chain joins TRBV29-1 to TRBJ2-7. CDR1 is SQVTM and CDR2 is ANQGSEA in the germline V gene. This CDR3 region has 12 residues. This chain's CDR3 is CSVGISSYEQYF.

This rearrangement joins TRBV19 to TRBJ2-3; TCRdb's D call, TRBD1, is unchecked because there is no DNA. CDR1 and CDR2 from the germline V gene are LNHDA and SQIVND (reference sequence). There are 15 residues in the CDR3. The CDR3 sequence is CASSQPGHTADTQYF.

The V gene is TRBV5-5, the J gene TRBJ2-2; TCRdb lists TRBD1, though no DNA is available to test this call. CDR3 length: 16 amino acids. CDR1 and CDR2 (germline): SGHKS, YYEKEE (reference sequence). The CDR3 spells CASTLSGGPNTGELFF.

The genes are TRBV4-3 and TRBJ1-1. CDR3 length: 16 amino acids. Germline assignment: CDR1 LGHNA and CDR2 YSLEER. CDR3 in amino acids: CASSQDLGEVSTEAFF.

V and J are TRBV11-2 and TRBJ2-7; the D call from TCRdb, TRBD2, cannot be confirmed without DNA. The CDR3 is made up of 17 amino acids. Looked up from germline, CDR1 is SGHAT and CDR2 is FQNNGV. This CDR3 is CASTSEGASGYPYEQYF.

The chain combines TRBV11-2 with TRBJ2-3. The CDR3 is 16 amino acids. The germline V gene encodes CDR1 SGHAT and CDR2 FQNNGV. The CDR3 is CASSSYVVVSTDTQYF.

This chain connects TRBV5-1 to TRBJ2-1; TCRdb names TRBD1, which stays unverified in the absence of DNA. Germline CDR1 is SGHRS and CDR2 is YFSETQ. This CDR3 has 12 residues. The CDR3 sequence: CASSIYGGEQFF. Full variable domain (rest looked up from reference TRBV5-1 and TRBJ2-1): KAGVTQTPRYLIKTRGQQVTLSCSPISGHRSVSWYQQTPGQGLQFLFEYFSETQRNKGNFPGRFSGRQFSNSRSEMNVSTLELGDSALYLCASSIYGGEQFFGPGTRLTVL.

V gene TRBV29-1 combines with J gene TRBJ2-1; TCRdb reports TRBD2, a call that lacks DNA to check it against. Looked up from germline, CDR1 is SQVTM and CDR2 is ANQGSEA. The CDR3 is made up of 14 amino acids. The CDR3 region is CSAPRGGTYNEQFF.

The chain links TRBV12-2 to TRBJ2-1; the TCRdb call, TRBD1, lacks DNA for checking. TRBV12-2 is a pseudogene. This CDR3 comprises 19 residues. The CDR3 protein is CASRLAHVAQDVSYNEQFF.

CDR3 sequence reads: CASGLVTGPPLNTEAFF. This chain uses TRBV12-5 with TRBJ1-1. The CDR3 is 17 amino acids. Germline V gene lookup returns CDR1 LGHNT and CDR2 FRNRAP.

The rearrangement uses TRBV20-1 and TRBJ1-4; TCRdb's D call, TRBD1, is unchecked because there is no DNA. The CDR3 is 15 residues long. Germline V gene data show CDR1 as DFQATT and CDR2 as SNEGSKA (reference sequence). The CDR3: CSARDRPPPNEKLFF.

Here the CDR3 reads CAWDRDHTGELFF. This chain uses TRBV30 with TRBJ2-2; TCRdb's assignment of TRBD1 cannot be checked, as there is no DNA. The CDR3 covers 13 residues. From germline, CDR1 is GTSNPN and CDR2 SVGIG (reference sequence).

The chain combines TRBV12-3 or TRBV12-4 with TRBJ2-5. CDR3 length: 13 residues. CDR3 sequence reads: CASRHAGEETQYF.

The chain carries TRBV7-8 and TRBJ2-2. Germline V CDR1 and CDR2: SGHVS, FQNEAQ. The CDR3 spans 15 residues. The CDR3 spells CASSLVGRYTGELFF. Drawing the rest from reference TRBV7-8 and TRBJ2-2, the complete variable domain is GAGVSQSPRYKVAKRGQDVALRCDPISGHVSLFWYQQALGQGPEFLTYFQNEAQLDKSGLPSDRFFAERPEGSVSTLKIQRTQQEDSAVYLCASSLVGRYTGELFFGEGSRLTVL.

This chain connects TRBV19 to TRBJ2-5; absent DNA, TCRdb's TRBD2 call cannot be checked. This CDR3 region has 16 residues. From germline, CDR1 is LNHDA and CDR2 SQIVND (reference sequence). The chain's CDR3 is CASSTHGTTLQETQYF.

V and J are TRBV13 and TRBJ2-1; absent DNA, TCRdb's TRBD1 call cannot be checked. The CDR3 covers 15 residues. Germline V gene sequence: CDR1 PRHDT, CDR2 FYEKMQ (reference sequence). The CDR3: CASSLGAGEYNEQFF.

The genes are TRBV5-4 and TRBJ2-5; TCRdb names TRBD1, which stays unverified in the absence of DNA. This CDR3 has 14 amino acids. Germline V CDR1 and CDR2: SGHNT, YYREEE (reference sequence). The CDR3 reads CASSSGGSGETQYF.

The chain links TRBV5-1 to TRBJ1-6; TCRdb's assignment of TRBD1 cannot be checked, as there is no DNA. CDR3 length equals 16 residues. Per the germline V gene, CDR1 is SGHRS and CDR2 is YFSETQ. CDR3 residues: CASTLDRGARNSPLHF.

The chain joins TRBV20-1 to TRBJ1-4. Germline CDR1 and CDR2: DFQATT and SNEGSKA (reference sequence). The CDR3 covers 12 residues. CDR3 sequence: CSARVPNEKLFF.

This rearrangement joins TRBV24-1 to TRBJ2-2; TCRdb proposes TRBD2, but this gene call is untestable without DNA. CDR3 size: 18 residues. The germline V gene has CDR1 KGHDR and CDR2 SFDVKD. The CDR3 protein is CATSDSASGRASTGELFF.

The V and J genes are TRBV5-4 and TRBJ1-4. The length of the CDR3 is 14 residues. The germline gives CDR1 SGHNT, CDR2 YYREEE (reference sequence). The CDR3 reads CASSQSPTNEKLFF.

CDR3: CASRTSGNYNEQFF. The chain is built from TRBV10-2 and TRBJ2-1; checking the TCRdb D call of TRBD2 is not possible without DNA. The CDR3 covers 14 residues. The germline V gene encodes CDR1 WSHSY and CDR2 SAAADI.